The clone carrying this T cell receptor (beta chain) was seen only once. Its antigen is still unknown. Deletions cut 6 bases from V and 3 bases from J, with 15 bases between. The CDR3 loop spans 14 amino acids. The germline CDR1 and CDR2 sequences are MNHEY and SMNVEV (reference sequence). Repertoires were generated with immunoSEQ multiplex PCR, while TCRdb's copy carries only in-frame clones and drops some. The table shows 15,000 to 20,000 clones, with around four fifths occurring only once. The data originate from a study of somatic mutations in cytotoxic T cells in rheumatoid arthritis. Looking at the study overall: It was right after diagnosis, before any treatment, that patient blood (approximately 30 ml EDTA) was drawn. Among the T-cell populations stained with V beta antibodies, some were separated by flow sorting at nearly 100% purity, including V beta1+ cells whose TCRB was sequenced.

Study-level points and caveats: Of the expanded CD8+ clones, the antigen targets were not known.

The TCR sequence derives from an adult with rheumatoid arthritis. The sequenced material came from CD8+ T cells sorted from blood. The chain uses TRBV27 and TRBJ2-7, with D uncertain. CDR3 in DNA: TGTGCCAGCAGCTGGACGGAGTCACACTACGAGCAGTACTTC. Its protein is CASSWTESHYEQYF.